This T cell receptor (beta chain) was sequenced during a study of blood T cell repertoires in COVID-19. Study at large: Whether acute or convalescent, the COVID-19 samples came from the United States, Italy and Spain. T cells, B-cell-depleted T cells, or PBMCs provided the cDNA or gDNA that served as material.

This clone was recorded only once. V was cut by 3 bases and J by 3 bases, with 11 bases left in between. Germline V CDR1 and CDR2: SGHAT, FQDESV (reference sequence). The CDR3 extends over 14 amino acids. Original processing notes: The assay estimated nucleated cells by amplifying reference gene primers. Some clones are missing from TCRdb's copy, which holds only in-frame ones; the method was immunoSEQ multiplex PCR. V and J calls and clone size follow that table, whereas D and trimming were derived from the DNA. The sample carries roughly 200,000 clones, around four fifths recorded once. Sequenced: peripheral blood. The chain is built from TRBV11-1 and TRBJ2-5; tentative D call: TRBD2 (5 bases). The clonotype originates from a man in his forties with acute or convalescent COVID-19. The CDR3 DNA sequence: TGTGCCAGCAGCTTTGTTTGGCGGGAAGAGACCCAGTACTTC. Its protein is CASSFVWREETQYF. Using reference TRBV11-1 and TRBJ2-5 for the parts outside the CDR3, the full variable domain is EAEVAQSPRYKITEKSQAVAFWCDPISGHATLYWYRQILGQGPELLVQFQDESVVDDSQLPKDRFSAERLKGVDSTLKIQPAELGDSAMYLCASSFVWREETQYFGPGTRLLVL.